Following are 26 T cell receptor beta chains from one sample sequenced in a study of blood T cell repertoires in COVID-19. Generated by immunoSEQ multiplex PCR, the TCRdb table keeps only in-frame clones and is missing some. Here the sample spans about 350,000 clones, around nine tenths being singletons. Sequences were obtained from peripheral blood. The source is a woman between 65 and 79 years old with COVID-19, enrolled during active disease.

The chain has TRBV6-5 and TRBJ1-2; maybe TRBD1 (6 bases). This CDR3 contains 13 residues. Between the trimmed V and J ends, which lost 2 bases and 5 bases, there was a span of 9 bases. Germline assignment: CDR1 MNHEY and CDR2 SVGAGI. CDR3 region: CASSYDRQYGYTF. The CDR3 DNA reads TGTGCCAGCAGTTACGACAGGCAGTATGGCTACACCTTC.

The chain is built from TRBV28 and TRBJ2-2, with D possibly matching TRBD2 (5 bases). The CDR3 totals 16 residues. Trimming left V 6 bases short and J 3 bases short, with 17 bases between. Germline V gives CDR1 MDHEN, CDR2 SYDVKM. The CDR3 loop is CASSPRLAGDTGELFF. CDR3 coding DNA: TGTGCCAGCAGCCCCAGGCTAGCAGGAGACACCGGGGAGCTGTTTTTT. The full variable domain, with the rest looked up from reference TRBV28 and TRBJ2-2, is DVKVTQSSRYLVKRTGEKVFLECVQDMDHENMFWYRQDPGLGLRLIYFSYDVKMKEKGDIPEGYSVSREKKERFSLILESASTNQTSMYLCASSPRLAGDTGELFFGEGSRLTVL.

This chain links TRBV12-5 with TRBJ2-3; 10 bases agree with TRBD2. The germline V gene has CDR1 LGHNT and CDR2 FRNRAP. This CDR3 comprises 16 residues. The trim removed 3 bases at V and 7 bases at J, leaving 10 bases unmatched. CDR3 DNA: TGTGCTAGTGGTTTCCCATTAGCGGGGGGCTCCAATACGCAGTATTTT. Its translation: CASGFPLAGGSNTQYF.

The chain is built from TRBV11-2 and TRBJ2-3; 12 nucleotides align to TRBD1. J lost 4 bases, V lost 1 base, and 9 bases had no gene match. CDR3 length: 18 amino acids. CDR1 and CDR2 from the germline V gene are SGHAT and FQNNGV. The CDR3 is CASSLVSGTGGVADTQYF. The CDR3 DNA follows: TGTGCCAGCAGCTTAGTCTCCGGGACAGGGGGCGTTGCAGATACGCAGTATTTT.

On this clone: Within the sample, other DNA sequences also encode this same CDR3. V and J are TRBV18 and TRBJ1-5; TRBD1 matches at 8 bases. The CDR3 consists of 15 residues. Germline CDR1 KGHSH, CDR2 LQKENI. The trim removed 2 bases at V and 2 bases at J, leaving 2 bases unmatched. CDR3 DNA: TGTGCCAGCTCACCAGACAGGGGAGGCAATCAGCCCCAGCATTTT. It codes for CASSPDRGGNQPQHF.

The genes are TRBV7-2 and TRBJ2-7; unclear D gene. Looked up from germline, CDR1 is SGHTA and CDR2 is FQGNSA. Deletions cut 2 bases from V and 0 bases from J, with 5 bases between. The CDR3 extends over 13 amino acids. As DNA, the CDR3 is TGTGCCAGCAGCTTAAGCCTCTCCTACGAGCAGTACTTC. It encodes CASSLSLSYEQYF.

The J gene is TRBJ2-5, the V gene TRBV5-1, with a tentative D call TRBD1 (5 bases). CDR1 SGHRS and CDR2 YFSETQ come from the germline V gene. The length of the CDR3 is 13 residues. Deletions cut 4 bases from V and 2 bases from J, with 9 bases between. This chain's CDR3 is CASSPRVQETQYF. CDR3 DNA sequence: TGCGCCAGCAGCCCCAGGGTTCAAGAGACCCAGTACTTC.

Only one count was recorded for this clone. The rearrangement joins TRBV19 to TRBJ2-7, with TRBD1 identical over 10 bases. The CDR3 loop spans 14 amino acids. Germline V gene sequence: CDR1 LNHDA, CDR2 SQIVND (reference sequence). Trimming at V came to 5 bases and at J to 4 bases, leaving 5 bases not matched to a gene. CDR3 loop: CASSFRQGAYEQYF. CDR3 coding DNA: TGTGCCAGTAGTTTTCGACAGGGGGCATACGAGCAGTACTTC.

The chain has TRBV7-2 and TRBJ1-5; D uncertain. V shed 3 bases and J shed 3 bases, with 9 bases lying between them. CDR3 size: 14 residues. CDR1 and CDR2 (germline): SGHTA, FQGNSA. CDR3 protein: CASSFGLYNQPQHF. CDR3 DNA sequence: TGTGCCAGCAGCTTCGGACTTTACAATCAGCCCCAGCATTTT.

The V gene is TRBV7-4, the J gene TRBJ1-5; TRBD1 aligns across 9 bases. Looked up from germline, CDR1 is SGHVT and CDR2 is SQSDAQ. The CDR3 is 18 residues long. Germline trimming cut 1 base from V and 5 bases from J; bases unmatched to any gene: 12. The CDR3 DNA is TGTGCCAGCAGCTTAGAGTGGGTTCCGGGACAGGGCGATCAGCCCCAGCATTTT. It is translated as CASSLEWVPGQGDQPQHF.

The chain is built from TRBV18 and TRBJ1-2; D unresolved. V lost 3 bases to trimming and J lost 3 bases, with 8 bases between them. Germline assignment: CDR1 KGHSH and CDR2 LQKENI. This CDR3 is built from 13 residues. The CDR3 sequence is CASSPYNYYGYTF. Written as DNA, the CDR3 is TGTGCCAGCTCACCCTATAATTACTATGGCTACACCTTC.

This clone was detected once. The J gene is TRBJ1-3, the V gene TRBV19; D unclear. The length of the CDR3 is 13 residues. Trimming removed 6 bases at V and 1 base at J, with 7 bases between. Germline loops: CDR1 LNHDA, CDR2 SQIVND (reference sequence). CDR3 in amino acids: CASRQSSGNTIYF. DNA of the CDR3: TGTGCCAGTAGACAGTCGTCTGGAAACACCATATATTTT.

The chain has TRBV5-4 and TRBJ2-2, with 9 bases identical to TRBD1. CDR1 is SGHNT and CDR2 is YYREEE in the germline V gene (reference sequence). The J segment lost 4 bases and the V segment lost 6 bases, leaving 10 bases of the junction unmatched. This CDR3 has 16 amino acids. The CDR3 spells CASTLLQGAITGELFF. CDR3 bases: TGTGCCAGCACCCTACTACAGGGGGCGATCACCGGGGAGCTGTTTTTT.

This clone was seen a few times. V is TRBV6-5 and J is TRBJ2-7; perhaps TRBD1 as D (5 bases). CDR3 length equals 15 residues. Trimming cost V 0 bases and J 2 bases, with 11 bases left between them. Germline V gene lookup returns CDR1 MNHEY and CDR2 SVGAGI. The CDR3, as DNA: TGTGCCAGCAGTTACTCCTATAGGGGAACCTACGAGCAGTACTTC. Residues: CASSYSYRGTYEQYF.

V and J are TRBV5-1 and TRBJ1-6, with D perhaps matching TRBD1 (6 bases). This CDR3 contains 14 residues. V was trimmed by 4 bases and J by 7 bases, leaving 12 bases between them. Per germline, CDR1 SGHRS and CDR2 YFSETQ. The CDR3 DNA reads TGCGCCAGCAGCCCCAGAACAGGGAATTCACCCCTCCACTTT. The encoded protein is CASSPRTGNSPLHF.

The V gene is TRBV5-1, the J gene TRBJ1-5; D gene ambiguous. V dropped 3 bases and J dropped 6 bases, with 13 bases sitting between them. The germline V gene has CDR1 SGHRS and CDR2 YFSETQ. The CDR3 extends over 14 amino acids. The CDR3 loop is CASSSSGGSQPQHF. For the CDR3, the DNA is TGCGCCAGCAGCTCGTCCGGAGGCAGTCAGCCCCAGCATTTT.

This rearrangement joins TRBV18 to TRBJ2-7; 8 positions agree with TRBD1. CDR3 length equals 15 residues. Looked up from germline, CDR1 is KGHSH and CDR2 is LQKENI. The junction had 7 bases not matched to a gene; V was cut back by 6 bases and J by 0 bases. CDR3 coding DNA: TGTGCCAGCTCGTCCACCGGGACAGGCTCCTACGAGCAGTACTTC. Amino acids: CASSSTGTGSYEQYF.

The CDR3 DNA reads as TGCGCCAGCAGCTTGACCGGACAGGGCGGGAATGGCTACACCTTC. As protein: CASSLTGQGGNGYTF. The rearrangement uses TRBV5-1 and TRBJ1-2, with 8 bases fitting TRBD1. Germline V gene lookup returns CDR1 SGHRS and CDR2 YFSETQ. This CDR3 is built from 15 residues. The trim removed 1 base at V and 6 bases at J, leaving 8 bases unmatched.

The chain combines TRBV28 with TRBJ2-7, with 13 bases that match TRBD2. From germline, CDR1 is MDHEN and CDR2 SYDVKM. With 6 bases clipped from V and 6 bases from J, the junction kept 5 bases outside the gene matches. The CDR3 has 14 residues. The CDR3 loop is CASRYTSGGGEQYF. CDR3 nucleotides: TGTGCCAGCAGGTATACTAGCGGGGGGGGCGAGCAGTACTTC.

This clone turned up a few times. V and J are TRBV9 and TRBJ1-3; no reliable D call. The CDR3 contains 13 residues. Germline V CDR1 and CDR2: SGDLS, YYNGEE. The germline V and J ends were trimmed by 6 bases and 0 bases, with 7 bases remaining between them. CDR3 sequence: CASNSDSGNTIYF. For the CDR3, the DNA is TGTGCCAGCAATAGTGACTCTGGAAACACCATATATTTT.

The chain uses TRBV10-3 and TRBJ1-2; 7 bases align to TRBD1. Per the germline V gene, CDR1 is ENHRY and CDR2 is SYGVKD. V lost 0 bases, J lost 7 bases, and 11 bases stayed unmatched. CDR3 size: 16 residues. The CDR3 coding sequence is TGTGCCATCAGTGAGTCGGGCCAGGGGGAGATTTTTGGCTACACCTTC. It codes for CAISESGQGEIFGYTF.

The chain employs TRBV5-6 and TRBJ2-7, with 10 bases fitting TRBD1. The ends lost 0 bases at V and 2 bases at J; junction bases unmatched: 5. The CDR3 has 16 residues. The germline V gene encodes CDR1 SGHDT and CDR2 YYEEEE. The CDR3 sequence is CASSLVAGTGAYEQYF. In nucleotides, the CDR3 is TGTGCCAGCAGCTTGGTGGCGGGGACAGGGGCCTACGAGCAGTACTTC.

This clone was seen only a few times. CDR3 sequence (DNA): TGCGCCAGTGGGACAGGGGTGATGATGAACACTGAAGCTTTCTTT. Protein sequence: CASGTGVMMNTEAFF. V usage is TRBV4-3 and J usage is TRBJ1-1; the match to TRBD1 covers 10 bases. CDR1 is LGHNA, CDR2 YSLEER, per germline. Trimming at V came to 9 bases and at J to 0 bases, leaving 7 bases not matched to a gene. The CDR3 is 15 residues long.

For this clone: The sample has other DNA sequences that encode this CDR3 too. The chain joins TRBV24-1 to TRBJ2-7, with 9 bases aligning to TRBD1. This CDR3 contains 15 residues. After removal of 4 bases from V and 1 base from J, the junction contained 4 bases not matched to a gene. Germline-derived CDR1 and CDR2 are KGHDR and SFDVKD. The CDR3 reads CATSDPGTGSYEQYF. DNA for the CDR3: TGTGCCACCAGTGACCCCGGGACAGGGTCCTACGAGCAGTACTTC.

The CDR3 coding sequence is TGCGCCAGCAGCCAGGAGACGACTAGCGGGTCCTCCACCGGGGAGCTGTTTTTT. Amino acid sequence: CASSQETTSGSSTGELFF. The chain joins TRBV4-3 to TRBJ2-2, with 10 bases identical to TRBD2. The CDR3 has 18 amino acids. In germline, CDR1 is LGHNA, CDR2 YSLEER. Trimming removed 3 bases from V and 4 bases from J; junction bases left unmatched: 11.

This chain uses TRBV7-2 with TRBJ1-2; D ambiguous. Trimming took 6 bases from V and 12 from J, leaving 14 bases between them. Germline V gene sequence: CDR1 SGHTA, CDR2 FQGNSA. The CDR3 is made up of 11 amino acids. CDR3 sequence reads: CASRAWGGDTF. CDR3 nucleotide sequence: TGTGCCAGCAGGGCTTGGGGAGGTGACACCTTC.